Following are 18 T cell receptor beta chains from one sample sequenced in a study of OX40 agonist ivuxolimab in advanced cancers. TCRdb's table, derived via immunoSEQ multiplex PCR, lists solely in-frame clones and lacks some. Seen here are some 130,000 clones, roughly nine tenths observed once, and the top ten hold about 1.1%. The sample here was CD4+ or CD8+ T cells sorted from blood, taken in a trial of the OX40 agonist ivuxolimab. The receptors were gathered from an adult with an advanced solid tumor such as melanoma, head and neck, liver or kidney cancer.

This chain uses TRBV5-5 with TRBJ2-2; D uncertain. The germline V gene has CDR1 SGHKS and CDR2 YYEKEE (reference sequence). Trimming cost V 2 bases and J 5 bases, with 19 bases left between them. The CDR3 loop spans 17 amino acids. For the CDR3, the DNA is TGTGCCAGCAGCTTAACTTCTTTAATTCGGTTTACCGGGGAGCTGTTTTTT. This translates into CASSLTSLIRFTGELFF.

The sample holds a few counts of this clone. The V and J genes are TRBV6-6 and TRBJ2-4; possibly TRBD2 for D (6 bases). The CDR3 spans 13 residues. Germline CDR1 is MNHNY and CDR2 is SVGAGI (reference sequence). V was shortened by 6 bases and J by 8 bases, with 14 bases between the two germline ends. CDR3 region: CASREGASDIQYF. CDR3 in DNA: TGTGCCAGCAGGGAGGGAGCCTCGGACATTCAGTACTTC.

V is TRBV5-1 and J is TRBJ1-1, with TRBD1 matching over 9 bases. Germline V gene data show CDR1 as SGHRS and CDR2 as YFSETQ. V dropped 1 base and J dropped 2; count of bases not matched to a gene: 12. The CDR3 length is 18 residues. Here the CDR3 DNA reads TGCGCCAGCAGCTTGAGAAGTAGAGCACAGGGGGCAAACACTGAAGCTTTCTTT. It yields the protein CASSLRSRAQGANTEAFF.

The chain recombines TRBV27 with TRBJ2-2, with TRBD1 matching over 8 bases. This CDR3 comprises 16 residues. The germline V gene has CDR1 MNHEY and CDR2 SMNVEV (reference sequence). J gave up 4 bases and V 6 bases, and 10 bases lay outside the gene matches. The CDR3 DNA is TGTGCCAGCAGGGTCGGGGCAGGGGGCCTCACCGGGGAGCTGTTTTTT. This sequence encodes CASRVGAGGLTGELFF.

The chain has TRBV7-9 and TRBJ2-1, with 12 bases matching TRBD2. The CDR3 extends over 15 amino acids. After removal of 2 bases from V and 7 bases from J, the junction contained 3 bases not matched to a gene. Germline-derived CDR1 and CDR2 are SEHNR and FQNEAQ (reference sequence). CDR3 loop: CASSLRTSGMNEQFF. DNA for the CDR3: TGTGCCAGCAGCTTACGGACTAGCGGGATGAATGAGCAGTTCTTC.

The DNA for the CDR3 is TGTGCCAGCAGGGGTTTTCGTATCCGAAAAGGGCAAGATACGCAGTATTTT. This translates into CASRGFRIRKGQDTQYF. V gene TRBV2 combines with J gene TRBJ2-3; the D is unclear. The CDR3 has 17 amino acids. Germline V gene sequence: CDR1 SNHLY, CDR2 FYNNEI. V lost 6 bases and J lost 5, with 24 bases in between.

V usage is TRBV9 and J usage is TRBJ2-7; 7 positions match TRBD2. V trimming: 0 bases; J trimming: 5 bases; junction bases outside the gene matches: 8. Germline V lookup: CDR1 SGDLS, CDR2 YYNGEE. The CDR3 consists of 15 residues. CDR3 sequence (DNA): TGTGCCAGCAGCGTAGAAGGCGGGAGTACCCACGAGCAGTACTTC. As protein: CASSVEGGSTHEQYF.

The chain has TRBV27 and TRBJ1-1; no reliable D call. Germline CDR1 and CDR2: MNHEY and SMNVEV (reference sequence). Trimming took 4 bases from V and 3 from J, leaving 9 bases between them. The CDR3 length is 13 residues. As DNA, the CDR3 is TGTGCCAGCAGTTGGGCCTGGGACACTGAAGCTTTCTTT. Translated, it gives CASSWAWDTEAFF.

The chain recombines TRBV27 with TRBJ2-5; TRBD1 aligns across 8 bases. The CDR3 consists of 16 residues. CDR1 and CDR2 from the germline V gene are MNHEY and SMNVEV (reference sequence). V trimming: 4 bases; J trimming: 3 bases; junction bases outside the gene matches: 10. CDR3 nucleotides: TGTGCCAGCAGTTCCAGTCCCGGGACAGGAAAAGAGACCCAGTACTTC. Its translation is CASSSSPGTGKETQYF.

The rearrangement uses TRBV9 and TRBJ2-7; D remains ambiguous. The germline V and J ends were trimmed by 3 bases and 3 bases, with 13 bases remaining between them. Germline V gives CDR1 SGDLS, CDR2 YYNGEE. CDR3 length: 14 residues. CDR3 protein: CASSERTEFYEQYF. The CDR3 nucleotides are TGTGCCAGCAGCGAGAGGACGGAGTTCTACGAGCAGTACTTC.

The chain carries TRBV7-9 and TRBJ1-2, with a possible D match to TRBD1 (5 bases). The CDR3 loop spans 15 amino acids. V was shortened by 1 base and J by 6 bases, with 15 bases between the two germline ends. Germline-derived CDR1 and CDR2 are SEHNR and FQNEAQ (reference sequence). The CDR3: CASSLDGQGSNGYTF. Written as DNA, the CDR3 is TGTGCCAGCAGCTTAGACGGTCAGGGTAGTAATGGCTACACCTTC.

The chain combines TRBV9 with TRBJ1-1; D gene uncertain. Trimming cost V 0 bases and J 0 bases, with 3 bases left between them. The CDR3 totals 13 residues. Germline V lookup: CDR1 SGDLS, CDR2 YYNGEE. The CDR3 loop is CASSVAMNTEAFF. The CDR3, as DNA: TGTGCCAGCAGCGTAGCTATGAACACTGAAGCTTTCTTT. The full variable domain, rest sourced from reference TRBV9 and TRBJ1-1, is DSGVTQTPKHLITATGQRVTLRCSPRSGDLSVYWYQQSLDQGLQFLIQYYNGEERAKGNILERFSAQQFPDLHSELNLSSLELGDSALYFCASSVAMNTEAFFGQGTRLTVV.

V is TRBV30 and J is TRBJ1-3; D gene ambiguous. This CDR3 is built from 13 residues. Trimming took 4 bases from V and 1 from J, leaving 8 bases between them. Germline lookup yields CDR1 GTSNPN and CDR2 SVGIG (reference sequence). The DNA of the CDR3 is TGTGCCTGGAATGGGGAATCTGGAAACACCATATATTTT. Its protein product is CAWNGESGNTIYF.

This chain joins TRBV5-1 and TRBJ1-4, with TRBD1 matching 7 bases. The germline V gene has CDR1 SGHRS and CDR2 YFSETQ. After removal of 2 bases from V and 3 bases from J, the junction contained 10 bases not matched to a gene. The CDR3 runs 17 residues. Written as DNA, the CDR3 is TGCGCCAGCAGCTTTCGATCAGGGGGATATGCTAATGAAAAACTGTTTTTT. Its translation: CASSFRSGGYANEKLFF.

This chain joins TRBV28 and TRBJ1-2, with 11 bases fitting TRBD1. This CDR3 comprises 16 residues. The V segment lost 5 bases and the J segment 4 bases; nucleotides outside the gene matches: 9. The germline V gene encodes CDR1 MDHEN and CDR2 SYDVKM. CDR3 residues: CASSVPTGTGGYGYTF. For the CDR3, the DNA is TGTGCCAGCAGTGTACCGACCGGGACAGGGGGCTATGGCTACACCTTC.

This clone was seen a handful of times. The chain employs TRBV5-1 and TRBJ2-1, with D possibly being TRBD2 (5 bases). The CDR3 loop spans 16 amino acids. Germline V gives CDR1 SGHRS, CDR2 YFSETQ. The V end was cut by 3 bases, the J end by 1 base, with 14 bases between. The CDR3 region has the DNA TGCGCCAGCAGCTCACTAGGCGAGTTGTCCTACAATGAGCAGTTCTTC. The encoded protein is CASSSLGELSYNEQFF.

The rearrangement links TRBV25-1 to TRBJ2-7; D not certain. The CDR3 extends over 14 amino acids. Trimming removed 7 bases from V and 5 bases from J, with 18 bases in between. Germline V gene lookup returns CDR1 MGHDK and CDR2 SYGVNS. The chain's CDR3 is CASKSDSSGHEQYF. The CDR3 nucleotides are TGTGCCAGCAAGTCCGATTCCTCCGGGCACGAGCAGTACTTC.

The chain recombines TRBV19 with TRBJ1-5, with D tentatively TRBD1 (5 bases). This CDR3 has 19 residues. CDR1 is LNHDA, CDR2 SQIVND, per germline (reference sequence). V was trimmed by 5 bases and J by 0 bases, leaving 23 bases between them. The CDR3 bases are TGTGCCAGTAGTGGGACCGGGGGGATCCGGGTGAATAGCAATCAGCCCCAGCATTTT. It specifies CASSGTGGIRVNSNQPQHF.